This record concerns one TCR beta chain sequence. These data are taken from a study of CD8 T cells in Susac syndrome. Germline loops: CDR1 SGHVS, CDR2 FNYEAQ. The CDR3 totals 13 residues. V shed 5 bases and J 1 base; nucleotides not matched to a gene: 1. TEMRA cells were enriched by FACS, and CD4+ and CD8+ T cells were negatively isolated. Roughly 0.45 to 1 ug RNA was reverse transcribed with random hexamers. immunoSEQ multiplex PCR amplified TCR beta CDR3 across 54 Vbeta, 13 Jbeta. TCRdb reprocessed the immunoSEQ multiplex PCR reads via MiXCR and lists one record per CDR3 protein. The profile covers more than 95,000 distinct CDR3 sequences, with about 94% appearing a single time and over 0.065% taken by the ten largest.

The V gene is TRBV7-6, the J gene TRBJ1-1; the match to TRBD1 covers 7 bases. The receptor comes from a human donor in good health. Sequenced: CD4+ T cells from PBMCs. CDR3 coding DNA: TGTGCCAGCAGCGGACAGGCGAACACTGAAGCTTTCTTT. It translates to CASSGQANTEAFF.